Listed below are T cell receptor beta chains from one sample, sequenced in a study of OX40 agonist ivuxolimab in advanced cancers. TCRdb's table, derived via immunoSEQ multiplex PCR, lists solely in-frame clones and lacks some. The repertoire holds approximately 110,000 clones, with around 92% as singletons. Sample: CD4+ or CD8+ T cells sorted from blood, taken in a trial of the OX40 agonist ivuxolimab. These receptors came from an adult with an advanced solid tumor such as melanoma, head and neck, liver or kidney cancer. Each CDR3 is given without its conserved first and last residue. Size tells how often a clone was seen (once, few, many) or the class of an expanded clone, and some rows leave it out.

size: -
J: TRBJ1-2
V: TRBV21-1
CDR3: ASSQGALLLYGYT

size: -
J: TRBJ1-2
V: TRBV14
CDR3: ASSRRAAQADGYT

size: -
J: TRBJ2-1
V: TRBV2
CDR3: ASSGEWYNEQF

size: -
J: TRBJ1-2
V: TRBV7-2
CDR3: ASSSGAGGYT

size: -
J: TRBJ2-7
V: TRBV18
CDR3: ASSGTSGSSYEQY

size: -
J: TRBJ2-2
V: TRBV11-2
CDR3: ASSWGQGWNTGELF

size: -
J: TRBJ1-4
V: TRBV4-1
CDR3: ASSLGPGEKLF

size: -
J: TRBJ1-1
V: TRBV19
CDR3: ATQGRWDGQAF

size: -
J: TRBJ2-7
V: TRBV28
CDR3: ASSLGAGPYEQY

size: -
J: TRBJ1-5
V: TRBV5-1
CDR3: ASSLNGQPQH

size: -
J: TRBJ2-1
V: TRBV9
CDR3: ASGRGGDNEQF

size: -
J: TRBJ2-5
V: TRBV5-1
CDR3: ASSLAGLQETQY

size: -
J: TRBJ2-7
V: TRBV27
CDR3: ASSLLGLAGGDEQY

size: -
J: TRBJ1-2
V: TRBV2
CDR3: ASSGPGQGNQGYT

size: -
J: TRBJ2-5
V: TRBV2
CDR3: ASSEARGPETQY

size: once
J: TRBJ2-3
V: TRBV28
CDR3: ASSLLAGGLGDTQY

size: -
J: TRBJ2-7
V: TRBV6-1
CDR3: AIGRGVNEQY

size: -
J: TRBJ1-1
V: TRBV11-3
CDR3: ASSFSRTEAF

size: -
J: -
V: TRBV13
CDR3: ASSPGQGIARDSYEQY

size: -
J: TRBJ2-2
V: TRBV7-9
CDR3: ASSHTGSRTTGELF

size: -
J: TRBJ1-1
V: TRBV5-1
CDR3: ASSFTAKNTEAF

size: -
J: TRBJ2-7
V: TRBV9
CDR3: ASSVGGTGYYEQY

size: -
J: TRBJ1-5
V: TRBV6-1
CDR3: ASSAQMRVSNQPQH

size: -
J: TRBJ2-5
V: TRBV2
CDR3: ASSDGGVTQETQY

size: -
J: TRBJ2-7
V: TRBV27
CDR3: ASTPGLAGGPHEQY

size: -
J: TRBJ2-7
V: TRBV28
CDR3: ATGQGRGEQY

size: few
J: TRBJ1-2
V: TRBV28
CDR3: ASSDRVHT

size: -
J: TRBJ1-1
V: TRBV15
CDR3: ATSRDLLGSLSAF

size: -
J: TRBJ2-1
V: TRBV11-2
CDR3: ASSQWSFAPRIREQF

size: few
J: TRBJ2-3
V: TRBV12-5
CDR3: ASGLTLRADTQY

size: -
J: TRBJ2-5
V: TRBV28
CDR3: ASSSTREVETQY

size: -
J: TRBJ2-1
V: TRBV10-2
CDR3: ASSDRQGYIGEQF

size: -
J: TRBJ1-2
V: TRBV27
CDR3: ASSRTGGNAYGYT

size: once
J: TRBJ2-1
V: TRBV2
CDR3: ASSTFLAEPYNEQF

size: -
J: TRBJ1-2
V: TRBV7-2
CDR3: ASSPRGNYGYT

size: -
J: TRBJ1-1
V: TRBV30
CDR3: AWLLWNTEAF

size: -
J: TRBJ2-5
V: TRBV28
CDR3: ASSLSPRGETQY

size: -
J: TRBJ2-1
V: TRBV5-1
CDR3: ASSLERALSYNEQF

size: -
J: TRBJ1-1
V: TRBV6-5
CDR3: ASSYSGGTSNTEAF

size: -
J: TRBJ2-5
V: TRBV10-1
CDR3: ASSESGGRSDRGQETQY